These 15 T cell receptor beta chains share one sample of origin, sequenced in a study of T cell changes during pregnancy in multiple sclerosis. Assay used: immunoSEQ multiplex PCR; TCRdb lists only in-frame clones, some missing. The repertoire holds about 80,000 clones, with more than 85% as singletons. Specimen: peripheral blood, collected after pregnancy. The receptor set was obtained from a female donor in good health, enrolled as a control in a pregnancy study.

The chain links TRBV6-1 to TRBJ1-1; maybe TRBD1 (6 bases). This CDR3 spans 13 amino acids. V was pared by 6 bases and J by 1 base, with 9 bases between. Germline CDR1 is MNHNS and CDR2 is SASEGT. CDR3 in amino acids: CASSLQGNTEAFF. In DNA form, the CDR3 reads TGTGCCAGCAGCCTACAGGGGAACACTGAAGCTTTCTTT.

The J gene is TRBJ1-4, the V gene TRBV30; D is ambiguous. Germline loops: CDR1 GTSNPN, CDR2 SVGIG (reference sequence). The CDR3 runs to 11 residues. Trimming took 5 bases from V and 8 from J, leaving 9 bases between them. In DNA form, the CDR3 reads TGTGCCTGGGCAGGTGACGAAAAACTGTTTTTT. It encodes CAWAGDEKLFF.

This chain links TRBV6-1 with TRBJ1-3; D is undetermined. Germline V gene lookup returns CDR1 MNHNS and CDR2 SASEGT. V was trimmed by 8 bases and J by 0 bases, leaving 8 bases between them. The CDR3 has 13 amino acids. CDR3 loop: CASRSLSGNTIYF. The DNA of the CDR3 is TGTGCCAGCCGAAGCCTCTCTGGAAACACCATATATTTT.

The chain has TRBV6-1 and TRBJ2-3; a possible D gene is TRBD2 (5 bases). There are 15 residues in the CDR3. V gave up 4 bases and J gave up 1 base, with 12 bases separating them. CDR1 MNHNS and CDR2 SASEGT come from the germline V gene. The CDR3 nucleotides read TGTGCCAGCAGTGCCCCACTAGAAGGCACAGATACGCAGTATTTT. The encoded protein is CASSAPLEGTDTQYF.

This chain uses TRBV9 with TRBJ2-1, with TRBD1 matching 12 bases. The length of the CDR3 is 16 residues. Germline CDR1 is SGDLS and CDR2 is YYNGEE. V lost 0 bases and J lost 7; bases outside the gene matches: 5. CDR3 region: CASSVGGTGGWNEQFF. The CDR3 DNA reads as TGTGCCAGCAGCGTAGGAGGGACAGGGGGCTGGAATGAGCAGTTCTTC.

V and J are TRBV15 and TRBJ1-3; no reliable D call. V lost 3 bases and J 0 bases, leaving 12 bases between the germline ends. The CDR3 covers 16 residues. The germline V gene encodes CDR1 LNHNV and CDR2 YYDKDF (reference sequence). This CDR3 reads CATSRNLLSSGNTIYF. In DNA form, the CDR3 reads TGTGCCACCAGCAGGAACCTACTAAGCTCTGGAAACACCATATATTTT.

The genes are TRBV2 and TRBJ2-7, with D maybe TRBD2 (5 bases). The CDR3 is 14 amino acids. Per germline, CDR1 SNHLY and CDR2 FYNNEI. V dropped 8 bases and J dropped 6 bases, with 20 bases sitting between them. CDR3 sequence (DNA): TGTGCCAGCTCATATGCGGGTTTAGGAGGCGAGCAGTACTTC. Its protein product is CASSYAGLGGEQYF.

This clone was recorded only once. V usage is TRBV7-5 and J usage is TRBJ1-2; TRBD1, the table's D call, was not compared with the DNA. TRBV7-5 represents a pseudogene. This CDR3 has 20 amino acids. The CDR3 bases are TGTGCCAGAAGCTTAGAAGGTTCCGACAGTGCCATCAAGCTCAACTATGGCTACACCTTC. Translation gives CARSLEGSDSAIKLNYGYTF.

The J gene is TRBJ2-3, the V gene TRBV4-3; 12 positions match TRBD2. Germline V gene sequence: CDR1 LGHNA, CDR2 YSLEER. The V gene end was trimmed by 0 bases and the J gene end by 2 bases; junction bases not matched to a gene: 12. CDR3 length: 20 residues. The CDR3 reads CASSQDLGLAGLVSTDTQYF. The CDR3 DNA reads as TGCGCCAGCAGCCAAGATTTGGGACTAGCGGGTCTAGTGTCCACAGATACGCAGTATTTT.

J is TRBJ2-7 and V is TRBV19, with D perhaps matching TRBD1 (5 bases). The ends were cut back, 11 bases at V and 4 bases at J, with 21 bases in the middle. The CDR3 consists of 14 residues. CDR1 and CDR2 from the germline V gene are LNHDA and SQIVND (reference sequence). The DNA for the CDR3 is TGTGCCTCTTCCGAGCGTGGGGCGATGTACGAGCAGTACTTC. This encodes CASSERGAMYEQYF.

The chain combines TRBV27 with TRBJ2-4, with 7 bases fitting TRBD1. Germline assignment: CDR1 MNHEY and CDR2 SMNVEV (reference sequence). V lost 5 bases and J lost 11; bases outside the gene matches: 9. This CDR3 has 13 residues. The CDR3 DNA sequence: TGTGCCAGCAGTAAGACAGGGCATAGTGTTCAGTACTTC. Its protein product is CASSKTGHSVQYF.

The rearrangement joins TRBV18 to TRBJ1-2, with D uncertain. The germline V gene encodes CDR1 KGHSH and CDR2 LQKENI. V dropped 2 bases and J dropped 4 bases, with 14 bases sitting between them. The CDR3 spans 15 residues. The CDR3 DNA is TGTGCCAGCTCACCAGATGGACTGGCGATCTATGGCTACACCTTC. Translation: CASSPDGLAIYGYTF.

The chain combines TRBV4-1 with TRBJ2-3; 7 positions agree with TRBD2. The germline V gene has CDR1 MGHRA and CDR2 YSYEKL. Trimming took 0 bases from V and 3 from J; bases not matched to a gene: 12. The CDR3 is 18 residues long. The CDR3 loop is CASSQDAIGTKATDTQYF. CDR3 coding DNA: TGCGCCAGCAGCCAAGATGCAATCGGGACTAAGGCAACAGATACGCAGTATTTT.

CDR3 bases: TGTGCCAGCACGACCGGGGGAAATTCACCCCTCCACTTT. Residues: CASTTGGNSPLHF. J is TRBJ1-6 and V is TRBV27; D possibly corresponds to TRBD1 (5 bases). The CDR3 runs 13 residues. The ends were cut back, 7 bases at V and 7 bases at J, with 11 bases in the middle. CDR1 and CDR2 (germline): MNHEY, SMNVEV (reference sequence).

The V gene is TRBV27, the J gene TRBJ2-2, with D possibly matching TRBD2 (7 bases). Germline V gene lookup returns CDR1 MNHEY and CDR2 SMNVEV (reference sequence). The CDR3 extends over 15 amino acids. Deletions cut 6 bases from V and 6 bases from J, with 17 bases between. DNA for the CDR3: TGTGCCAGCAGACGCGGGGGCCTCTTCGCCGGGGAGCTGTTTTTT. Translation: CASRRGGLFAGELFF.